A selection of T cell receptor beta chains follows, all from one sample in a study of blood T cell repertoires in COVID-19. Sequenced by immunoSEQ multiplex PCR; TCRdb stores in-frame clones only, minus some. This table has tens of thousands of clones, roughly 91% appearing once. Sample: peripheral blood. These receptor sequences come from a woman between 50 and 59 years old in a cohort sampled during active COVID-19. Both conserved end residues are part of each CDR3. The D gene is left open where the match is weak. The listing skips clone size in some rows; elsewhere it reads once, few, many or a size class.

CDR3 protein: CASSLQGASQYF; CDR3 DNA: TGTGCCAGCAGCTTACAGGGGGCGTCGCAGTACTTC; clone size: NA; D gene: TRBD1; V gene: TRBV6-6; J gene: TRBJ2-7
CDR3 protein: CASSPVTGFGNTIYF; CDR3 DNA: TGTGCCAGCAGCCCAGTGACAGGGTTCGGAAACACCATATATTTT; clone size: NA; D gene: TRBD1; V gene: TRBV7-2; J gene: TRBJ1-3
CDR3 protein: CAISPRDRGGNEQFF; CDR3 DNA: TGTGCCATCAGCCCCCGGGACAGGGGGGGCAATGAGCAGTTCTTC; clone size: NA; D gene: TRBD1; V gene: TRBV10-3; J gene: TRBJ2-1
CDR3 protein: CASSQPDRGETQYF; CDR3 DNA: TGCGCCAGCAGCCAGCCGGATCGGGGGGAGACCCAGTACTTC; clone size: NA; D gene: NA; V gene: TRBV4-1; J gene: TRBJ2-5
CDR3 protein: CASTRLGGTGELFF; CDR3 DNA: TGCGCCAGCACCCGGTTAGGGGGAACCGGGGAGCTGTTTTTT; clone size: NA; D gene: NA; V gene: TRBV5-1; J gene: TRBJ2-2
CDR3 protein: CASSFVLRENTEAFF; CDR3 DNA: TGTGCCAGCAGCTTTGTCCTGAGGGAGAACACTGAAGCTTTCTTT; clone size: NA; D gene: NA; V gene: TRBV7-8; J gene: TRBJ1-1
CDR3 protein: CASSWGLPGTDTQYF; CDR3 DNA: TGTGCCAGCAGCTGGGGACTACCCGGCACAGATACGCAGTATTTT; clone size: once; D gene: TRBD2; V gene: TRBV11-3; J gene: TRBJ2-3
CDR3 protein: CASSFTSGGDHTQYF; CDR3 DNA: TGCGCCAGCAGCTTTACTAGCGGGGGCGATCATACGCAGTATTTT; clone size: NA; D gene: TRBD2; V gene: TRBV5-1; J gene: TRBJ2-3
CDR3 protein: CASSLLAGGDNEQFF; CDR3 DNA: TGTGCCAGCAGCTTACTCGCGGGGGGTGACAATGAGCAGTTCTTC; clone size: NA; D gene: TRBD2; V gene: TRBV7-9; J gene: TRBJ2-1
CDR3 protein: CASSPTRNEQFF; CDR3 DNA: TGTGCCAGCAGCCCCACTAGAAATGAGCAGTTCTTC; clone size: once; D gene: NA; V gene: TRBV11-1; J gene: TRBJ2-1
CDR3 protein: CSASDPGENIQYF; CDR3 DNA: TGCAGTGCTAGTGACCCAGGGGAAAACATTCAGTACTTC; clone size: NA; D gene: NA; V gene: TRBV20-1; J gene: TRBJ2-4
CDR3 protein: CASSLDGSSYNEQFF; CDR3 DNA: TGCGCCAGCAGCTTGGATGGTAGCTCCTACAATGAGCAGTTCTTC; clone size: NA; D gene: NA; V gene: TRBV5-1; J gene: TRBJ2-1
CDR3 protein: CASSYAEVAYEQYF; CDR3 DNA: TGTGCCAGCAGTTACGCGGAGGTAGCCTACGAGCAGTACTTC; clone size: NA; D gene: NA; V gene: TRBV6-2/TRBV6-3; J gene: TRBJ2-7
CDR3 protein: CASSQYGQVVYEQYF; CDR3 DNA: TGTGCCAGCAGCCAATACGGACAGGTCGTCTACGAGCAGTACTTC; clone size: NA; D gene: TRBD1; V gene: TRBV14; J gene: TRBJ2-7
CDR3 protein: CASSPITGTSGRDSTDTQYF; CDR3 DNA: TGTGCCAGCAGTCCGATAACCGGGACTAGCGGGAGGGATAGCACAGATACGCAGTATTTT; clone size: NA; D gene: TRBD2; V gene: TRBV28; J gene: TRBJ2-3
CDR3 protein: CASRLGLANTGELFF; CDR3 DNA: TGTGCCAGCAGATTGGGGCTAGCGAACACCGGGGAGCTGTTTTTT; clone size: NA; D gene: NA; V gene: TRBV6-5; J gene: TRBJ2-2
CDR3 protein: CASSKAPGGYEQYF; CDR3 DNA: TGTGCCAGCAGCAAAGCGCCAGGGGGCTACGAGCAGTACTTC; clone size: NA; D gene: NA; V gene: TRBV21-1; J gene: TRBJ2-7
CDR3 protein: CASSQGTRPDNEQFF; CDR3 DNA: TGTGCCAGCAGCCAAGGGACTAGGCCTGACAATGAGCAGTTCTTC; clone size: NA; D gene: TRBD2; V gene: TRBV9; J gene: TRBJ2-1
CDR3 protein: CASSRTAVRGAYEQYF; CDR3 DNA: TGTGCCAGTAGCCGGACAGCTGTAAGAGGGGCCTACGAGCAGTACTTC; clone size: NA; D gene: NA; V gene: TRBV19; J gene: TRBJ2-7
CDR3 protein: CAWRDRGSDTQYF; CDR3 DNA: TGTGCCTGGAGGGACAGGGGTTCAGATACGCAGTATTTT; clone size: NA; D gene: TRBD1; V gene: TRBV30; J gene: TRBJ2-3
CDR3 protein: CASSPGPAGNQETQYF; CDR3 DNA: TGCGCCAGCAGCCCAGGACCCGCGGGAAACCAAGAGACCCAGTACTTC; clone size: NA; D gene: NA; V gene: TRBV5-1; J gene: TRBJ2-5
CDR3 protein: CASKEDPGGGQPQHF; CDR3 DNA: TGTGCCAGCAAGGAGGACCCAGGGGGCGGTCAGCCCCAGCATTTT; clone size: few; D gene: TRBD1; V gene: TRBV6-5; J gene: TRBJ1-5
CDR3 protein: CASSALIGTGERHF; CDR3 DNA: TGTGCCAGCAGCGCATTAATCGGGACAGGGGAACGCCACTTC; clone size: NA; D gene: TRBD1; V gene: TRBV9; J gene: TRBJ2-5
CDR3 protein: CASSAGTSVYNEQFF; CDR3 DNA: TGTGCCAGCAGCGCGGGGACTTCAGTCTACAATGAGCAGTTCTTC; clone size: once; D gene: NA; V gene: TRBV3-1/TRBV3-2; J gene: TRBJ2-1
CDR3 protein: CASSLSGGLGGYTF; CDR3 DNA: TGTGCCAGCAGTTTGAGTGGGGGCCTGGGGGGCTACACCTTC; clone size: NA; D gene: NA; V gene: TRBV27; J gene: TRBJ1-2
CDR3 protein: CASSYSGTSSYEQYF; CDR3 DNA: TGTGCCAGCAGTTATAGCGGGACTTCCTCCTACGAGCAGTACTTC; clone size: NA; D gene: TRBD2; V gene: TRBV28; J gene: TRBJ2-7
CDR3 protein: CASSLVGDGYTF; CDR3 DNA: TGTGCCAGCAGCTTAGTAGGGGATGGCTACACCTTC; clone size: NA; D gene: NA; V gene: TRBV7-6; J gene: TRBJ1-2
CDR3 protein: CASTDSGLNTEAFF; CDR3 DNA: TGTGCCAGCACCGATTCAGGGTTGAACACTGAAGCTTTCTTT; clone size: NA; D gene: NA; V gene: TRBV6-6; J gene: TRBJ1-1
CDR3 protein: CASSRGQAPGDTQYF; CDR3 DNA: TGTGCCAGCAGCAGGGGACAGGCCCCTGGGGATACGCAGTATTTT; clone size: NA; D gene: TRBD1; V gene: TRBV11-3; J gene: TRBJ2-3
CDR3 protein: CARSFGGRIRGTEAFF; CDR3 DNA: TGTGCCAGAAGCTTCGGGGGGCGGATTCGGGGCACTGAAGCTTTCTTT; clone size: few; D gene: NA; V gene: TRBV5-3; J gene: TRBJ1-1
CDR3 protein: CATSDRTGSNTGELFF; CDR3 DNA: TGTGCCACCAGTGACCGGACAGGGTCGAACACCGGGGAGCTGTTTTTT; clone size: few; D gene: TRBD1; V gene: TRBV24-1; J gene: TRBJ2-2
CDR3 protein: CASTSRGWEQYF; CDR3 DNA: TGTGCCAGCACATCCAGGGGTTGGGAGCAGTACTTC; clone size: once; D gene: NA; V gene: TRBV3-1/TRBV3-2; J gene: TRBJ2-7
CDR3 protein: CASSPRGPGEEQYF; CDR3 DNA: TGTGCCAGCAGTCCCAGGGGGCCCGGTGAGGAGCAGTACTTC; clone size: NA; D gene: TRBD1; V gene: TRBV11-1; J gene: TRBJ2-7
CDR3 protein: CASSHRQGVGYGYTF; CDR3 DNA: TGTGCCAGCAGCCACCGACAGGGGGTCGGCTATGGCTACACCTTC; clone size: NA; D gene: TRBD1; V gene: TRBV3-1/TRBV3-2; J gene: TRBJ1-2
CDR3 protein: CASSLGAGTGQETQYF; CDR3 DNA: TGCGCCAGCAGCTTGGGGGCCGGGACAGGGCAAGAGACCCAGTACTTC; clone size: NA; D gene: TRBD1; V gene: TRBV5-1; J gene: TRBJ2-5
CDR3 protein: CASSPGPGINQPQHF; CDR3 DNA: TGTGCCAGCTCACCGGGTCCGGGGATTAATCAGCCCCAGCATTTT; clone size: NA; D gene: NA; V gene: TRBV18; J gene: TRBJ1-5
CDR3 protein: CASSLTGYEQYF; CDR3 DNA: TGCGCCAGCAGCCTGACAGGGTACGAGCAGTACTTC; clone size: NA; D gene: TRBD1; V gene: TRBV4-1; J gene: TRBJ2-7
CDR3 protein: CAISASPGQETEAFF; CDR3 DNA: TGTGCCATCAGTGCTAGCCCGGGACAGGAGACTGAAGCTTTCTTT; clone size: NA; D gene: TRBD1; V gene: TRBV10-3; J gene: TRBJ1-1
CDR3 protein: CASSQGGVDPGAFF; CDR3 DNA: TGTGCCAGCAGCCAAGGCGGGGTTGACCCTGGAGCTTTCTTT; clone size: NA; D gene: NA; V gene: TRBV3-1/TRBV3-2; J gene: TRBJ1-1
CDR3 protein: CSVESVSAGAEQYF; CDR3 DNA: TGCAGCGTTGAATCCGTTTCGGCAGGGGCCGAGCAGTACTTC; clone size: NA; D gene: NA; V gene: TRBV29-1; J gene: TRBJ2-7
CDR3 protein: CASSQVVASGNTIYF; CDR3 DNA: TGTGCCAGCAGCCAAGTGGTAGCTTCTGGAAACACCATATATTTT; clone size: NA; D gene: NA; V gene: TRBV3-1/TRBV3-2; J gene: TRBJ1-3
CDR3 protein: CASSLPLTGTNTEAFF; CDR3 DNA: TGTGCCAGCAGCTTACCCCTTACAGGGACCAACACTGAAGCTTTCTTT; clone size: NA; D gene: NA; V gene: TRBV7-9; J gene: TRBJ1-1
CDR3 protein: CASTQGQAEQYF; CDR3 DNA: TGTGCCAGCACCCAGGGGCAGGCCGAGCAGTACTTC; clone size: NA; D gene: NA; V gene: TRBV11-3; J gene: TRBJ2-7
CDR3 protein: CASGSGPGYGYTF; CDR3 DNA: TGTGCCAGCGGTTCGGGTCCGGGGTATGGCTACACCTTC; clone size: once; D gene: NA; V gene: TRBV6-5; J gene: TRBJ1-2
CDR3 protein: CASSVAGDPKGTQYF; CDR3 DNA: TGTGCCAGCAGTGTCGCGGGAGACCCCAAGGGGACCCAGTACTTC; clone size: NA; D gene: TRBD2; V gene: TRBV2; J gene: TRBJ2-5
CDR3 protein: CASSIDSWESPLHF; CDR3 DNA: TGCGCCAGCAGCATTGACAGCTGGGAATCACCCCTCCACTTT; clone size: NA; D gene: NA; V gene: TRBV5-1; J gene: TRBJ1-6
CDR3 protein: CASAPTGSYEQYF; CDR3 DNA: TGTGCCAGCGCACCTACTGGCTCCTACGAGCAGTACTTC; clone size: NA; D gene: NA; V gene: TRBV27; J gene: TRBJ2-7
CDR3 protein: CAISGASQGFTEAFF; CDR3 DNA: TGTGCCATCAGTGGGGCCTCACAGGGGTTCACTGAAGCTTTCTTT; clone size: NA; D gene: TRBD1; V gene: TRBV10-3; J gene: TRBJ1-1
CDR3 protein: CASSLAGQGGGYTF; CDR3 DNA: TGTGCCAGCAGTTTGGCTGGACAGGGCGGTGGCTACACCTTC; clone size: NA; D gene: TRBD1; V gene: TRBV28; J gene: TRBJ1-2
CDR3 protein: CASSLDGGSDIQYF; CDR3 DNA: TGTGCCAGCAGCTTAGACGGGGGAAGTGACATTCAGTACTTC; clone size: NA; D gene: NA; V gene: TRBV7-3; J gene: TRBJ2-4
CDR3 protein: CASSSGGTGNTIYF; CDR3 DNA: TGTGCCAGCAGCTCAGGGGGCACAGGAAACACCATATATTTT; clone size: NA; D gene: TRBD1; V gene: TRBV5-6; J gene: TRBJ1-3
CDR3 protein: CASSLRGTYEQYF; CDR3 DNA: TGTGCCAGCAGTTTACGGGGAACCTACGAGCAGTACTTC; clone size: NA; D gene: NA; V gene: TRBV12-3/TRBV12-4; J gene: TRBJ2-7
CDR3 protein: CATSSSTDTQYF; CDR3 DNA: TGTGCCACCAGTAGCAGCACAGATACGCAGTATTTT; clone size: NA; D gene: NA; V gene: TRBV24-1; J gene: TRBJ2-3
CDR3 protein: CASSPSSYEQYF; CDR3 DNA: TGTGCCAGCAGTCCGAGCTCCTACGAGCAGTACTTC; clone size: NA; D gene: NA; V gene: TRBV7-8; J gene: TRBJ2-7
CDR3 protein: CASSSGLAGGAGEQYF; CDR3 DNA: TGTGCCAGCAGCTCGGGACTAGCGGGAGGCGCCGGAGAGCAGTATTTT; clone size: NA; D gene: TRBD2; V gene: TRBV7-3; J gene: TRBJ2-3
CDR3 protein: CASEKNTEAFF; CDR3 DNA: TGTGCTAGCGAGAAGAACACTGAAGCTTTCTTT; clone size: NA; D gene: NA; V gene: TRBV12-5; J gene: TRBJ1-1
CDR3 protein: CSASATQGAAGTF; CDR3 DNA: TGCAGTGCTAGTGCAACACAGGGGGCGGCCGGCACCTTC; clone size: once; D gene: TRBD1; V gene: TRBV20-1; J gene: TRBJ1-2
CDR3 protein: CASSRGLAGGPSTDTQYF; CDR3 DNA: TGCGCCAGCAGCCGGGGACTAGCGGGAGGGCCCAGCACAGATACGCAGTATTTT; clone size: NA; D gene: TRBD2; V gene: TRBV4-1; J gene: TRBJ2-3